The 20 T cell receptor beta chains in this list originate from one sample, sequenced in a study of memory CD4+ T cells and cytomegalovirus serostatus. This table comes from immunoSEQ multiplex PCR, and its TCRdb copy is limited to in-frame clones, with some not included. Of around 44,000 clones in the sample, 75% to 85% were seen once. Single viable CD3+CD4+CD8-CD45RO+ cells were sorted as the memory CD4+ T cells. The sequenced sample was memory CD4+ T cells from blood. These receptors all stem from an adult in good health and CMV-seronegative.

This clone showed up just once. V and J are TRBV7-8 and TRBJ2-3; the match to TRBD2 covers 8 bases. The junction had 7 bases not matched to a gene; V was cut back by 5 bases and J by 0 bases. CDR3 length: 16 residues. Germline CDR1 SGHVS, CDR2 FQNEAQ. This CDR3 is CASSVGSGTSTDTQYF. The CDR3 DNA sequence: TGTGCCAGCAGCGTGGGTAGCGGGACTAGCACAGATACGCAGTATTTT.

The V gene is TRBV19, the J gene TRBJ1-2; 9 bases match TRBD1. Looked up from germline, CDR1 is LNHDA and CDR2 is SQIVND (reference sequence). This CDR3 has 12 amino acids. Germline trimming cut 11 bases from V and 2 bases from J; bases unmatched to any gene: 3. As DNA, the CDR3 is TGTGCCCGGACAGGGGAAAACTATGGCTACACCTTC. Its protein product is CARTGENYGYTF.

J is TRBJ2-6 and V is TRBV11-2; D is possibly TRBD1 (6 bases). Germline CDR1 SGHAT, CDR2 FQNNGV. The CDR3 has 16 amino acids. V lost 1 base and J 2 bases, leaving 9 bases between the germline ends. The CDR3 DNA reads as TGTGCCAGCAGCTTAGTCAGGGGTCCTGGGGCCAACGTCCTGACTTTC. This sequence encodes CASSLVRGPGANVLTF. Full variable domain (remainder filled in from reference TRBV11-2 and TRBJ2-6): EAGVAQSPRYKIIEKRQSVAFWCNPISGHATLYWYQQILGQGPKLLIQFQNNGVVDDSQLPKDRFSAERLKGVDSTLKIQPAKLEDSAVYLCASSLVRGPGANVLTFGAGSRLTVL.

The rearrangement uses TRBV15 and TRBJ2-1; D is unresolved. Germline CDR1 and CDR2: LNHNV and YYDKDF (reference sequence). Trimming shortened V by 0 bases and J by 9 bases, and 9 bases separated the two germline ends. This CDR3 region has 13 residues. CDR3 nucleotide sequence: TGTGCCACCAGCAGAGATAGTTTGGGTGAGCAGTTCTTC. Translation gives CATSRDSLGEQFF.

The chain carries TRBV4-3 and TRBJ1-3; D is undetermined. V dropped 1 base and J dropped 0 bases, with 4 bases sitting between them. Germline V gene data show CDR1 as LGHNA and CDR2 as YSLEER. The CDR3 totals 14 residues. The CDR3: CASSQAYSGNTIYF. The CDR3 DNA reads TGCGCCAGCAGCCAAGCGTACTCTGGAAACACCATATATTTT.

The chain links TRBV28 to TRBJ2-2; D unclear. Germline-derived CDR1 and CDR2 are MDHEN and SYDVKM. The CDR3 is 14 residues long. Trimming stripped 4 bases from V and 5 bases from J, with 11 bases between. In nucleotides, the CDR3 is TGTGCCAGCAGTTCCTCCGGCTTTACCGGGGAGCTGTTTTTT. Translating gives CASSSSGFTGELFF.

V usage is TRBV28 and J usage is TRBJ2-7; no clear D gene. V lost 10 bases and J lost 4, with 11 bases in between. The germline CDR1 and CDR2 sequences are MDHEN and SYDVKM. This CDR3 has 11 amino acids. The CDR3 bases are TGTGCCACCATCACCCAATACGAGCAGTACTTC. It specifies CATITQYEQYF.

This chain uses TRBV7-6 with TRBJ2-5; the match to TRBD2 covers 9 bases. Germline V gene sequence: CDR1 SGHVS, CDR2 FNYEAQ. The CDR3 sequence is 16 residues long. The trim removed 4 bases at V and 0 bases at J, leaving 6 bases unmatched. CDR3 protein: CASSSLAGLNQETQYF. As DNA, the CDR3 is TGTGCCAGCAGCTCGCTAGCGGGATTAAACCAAGAGACCCAGTACTTC.

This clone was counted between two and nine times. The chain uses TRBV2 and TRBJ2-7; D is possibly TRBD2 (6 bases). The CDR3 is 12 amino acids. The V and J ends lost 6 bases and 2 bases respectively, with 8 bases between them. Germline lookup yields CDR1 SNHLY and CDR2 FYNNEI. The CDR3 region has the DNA TGTGCCAGCAGGGGACTCGCCTACGAGCAGTACTTC. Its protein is CASRGLAYEQYF.

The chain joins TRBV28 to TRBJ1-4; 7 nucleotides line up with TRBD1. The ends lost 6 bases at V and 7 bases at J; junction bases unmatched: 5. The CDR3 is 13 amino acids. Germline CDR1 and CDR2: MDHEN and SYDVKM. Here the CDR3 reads CASSSGQVEKLFF. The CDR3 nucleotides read TGTGCCAGCAGCTCCGGACAGGTTGAAAAACTGTTTTTT.

The CDR3 region has the DNA TGTGCCAGCAGCCGGGGGGTCCAAGAGACCCAGTACTTC. Amino acid sequence: CASSRGVQETQYF. The chain has TRBV11-2 and TRBJ2-5; 7 nucleotides line up with TRBD2. This CDR3 is 13 amino acids long. The V segment lost 5 bases and the J segment 1 base; nucleotides outside the gene matches: 1. CDR1 and CDR2 from the germline V gene are SGHAT and FQNNGV.

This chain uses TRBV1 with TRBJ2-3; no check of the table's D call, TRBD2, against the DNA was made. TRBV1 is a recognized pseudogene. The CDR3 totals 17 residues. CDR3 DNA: TGCACCAGCAGCCTCCAACCCTCGGGGGGACACACAGATACGCAGTATTTT. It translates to CTSSLQPSGGHTDTQYF.

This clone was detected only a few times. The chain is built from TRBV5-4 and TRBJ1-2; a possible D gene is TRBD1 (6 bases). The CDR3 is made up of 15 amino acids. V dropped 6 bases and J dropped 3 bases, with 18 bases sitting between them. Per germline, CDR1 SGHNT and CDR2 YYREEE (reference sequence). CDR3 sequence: CASTNARTGHYGYTF. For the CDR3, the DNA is TGTGCCAGCACCAACGCTAGAACAGGGCACTATGGCTACACCTTC.

The DNA of the CDR3 is TGCGCCAGCAGCGACCAACAGGAGAATGAGCAGTTCTTC. Residues: CASSDQQENEQFF. This chain connects TRBV5-1 to TRBJ2-1; TRBD1 might be the D (5 bases). CDR1 is SGHRS, CDR2 YFSETQ, per germline. The CDR3 is 13 amino acids. The germline V and J ends were trimmed by 4 bases and 7 bases, with 12 bases remaining between them.

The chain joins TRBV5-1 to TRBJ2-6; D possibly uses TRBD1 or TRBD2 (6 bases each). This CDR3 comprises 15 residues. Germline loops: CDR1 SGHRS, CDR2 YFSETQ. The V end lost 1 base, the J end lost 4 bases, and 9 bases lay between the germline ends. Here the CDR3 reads CASSLSGAGANVLTF. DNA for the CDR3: TGCGCCAGCAGCTTGTCGGGGGCCGGGGCCAACGTCCTGACTTTC.

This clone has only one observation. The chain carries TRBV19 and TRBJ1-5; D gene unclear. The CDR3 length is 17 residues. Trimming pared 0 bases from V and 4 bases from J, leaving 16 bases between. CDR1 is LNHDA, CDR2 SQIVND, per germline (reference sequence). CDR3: CASSIDHGPGDNQPQHF. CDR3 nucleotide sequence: TGTGCCAGTAGTATAGATCACGGACCCGGGGATAATCAGCCCCAGCATTTT.

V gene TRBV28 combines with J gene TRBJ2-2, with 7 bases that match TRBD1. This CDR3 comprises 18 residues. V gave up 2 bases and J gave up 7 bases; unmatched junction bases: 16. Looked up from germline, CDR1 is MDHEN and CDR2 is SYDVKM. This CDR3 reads CASSLGVRGRVYLGELFF. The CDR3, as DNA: TGTGCCAGCAGTTTAGGGGTTAGGGGGCGCGTTTACCTCGGGGAGCTGTTTTTT.

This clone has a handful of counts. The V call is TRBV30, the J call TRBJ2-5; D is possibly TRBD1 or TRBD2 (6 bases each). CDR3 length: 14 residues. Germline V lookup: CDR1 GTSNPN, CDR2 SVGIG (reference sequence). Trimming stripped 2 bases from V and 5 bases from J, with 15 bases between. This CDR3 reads CAWSRGRRGETQYF. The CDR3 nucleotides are TGTGCCTGGAGTCGAGGCAGGAGGGGGGAGACCCAGTACTTC.

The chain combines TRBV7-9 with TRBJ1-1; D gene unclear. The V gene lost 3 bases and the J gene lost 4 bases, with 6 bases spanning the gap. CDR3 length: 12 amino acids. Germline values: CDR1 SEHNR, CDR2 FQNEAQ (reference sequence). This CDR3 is CASSFGFTEAFF. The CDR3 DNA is TGTGCCAGCAGCTTTGGGTTCACTGAAGCTTTCTTT.

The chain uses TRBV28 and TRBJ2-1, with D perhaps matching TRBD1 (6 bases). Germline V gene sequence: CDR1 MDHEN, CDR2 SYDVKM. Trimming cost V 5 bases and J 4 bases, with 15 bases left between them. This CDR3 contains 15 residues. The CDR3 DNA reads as TGTGCCAGCAGTGGGGACACTAGGCGTTACAATGAGCAGTTCTTC. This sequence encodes CASSGDTRRYNEQFF.